This record covers a single TCR beta chain. It lacks a known antigen. No much larger clonotype is one base removed from it; base qualities were not supplied. In Seattle, one collaborating source enrolled patients while the infection was active and tracked those patients longitudinally over the course of disease. Collaborating institutions collected whole blood in K2EDTA tubes following their own protocols. For TCRbeta analysis, collaborator samples were shipped as frozen whole blood, as isolated PBMCs, or as DNA extracted from either sample type. From the germline V gene, CDR1 is MNHEY and CDR2 is SVGAGI. Trimming removed 7 bases from V and 2 bases from J, leaving 15 bases between the germline ends. The CDR3 numbers 14 residues from cysteine through phenylalanine. Of all the DNA, just the CDR3 is kept, 42 bases in frame from base 1. The record originates from a study of blood T cell repertoires in COVID-19 (TCRdb year 2020). A note on the overall study: Samples covering the acute and convalescent phases of COVID-19 were provided by collaborators in the United States, Italy and Spain. The material from the prospective study consisted of cDNA or gDNA derived from T cells, B-cell-depleted T cells, or PBMCs. Subjects who had been exposed to COVID-19, were actively infected with it, or had recovered from it provided the deeply sampled blood TCRbeta repertoires that made up the dataset. The repertoires were made available in a free public database intended to serve as a resource for research on the immune response to SARS-CoV-2. Samples came from the ongoing ImmuneRACE study (first 160 participants) plus 1,254 subjects from 6 global collaborators. Sample metadata almost always included a de-identified subject ID, COVID-19 status, age in years and sex. Where available, HLA class I and class II types were obtained from metadata supplied by the sample provider rather than from assay-based typing. What the work shows at the level of the full study, not this receptor alone: The quantity of clinical and demographic metadata differed by source and by participant and was supplied without curation.

The immunoSEQ Assay, a bias-controlled multiplex PCR, was used to amplify TCRbeta CDR3 regions from genomic DNA. The published analysis was carried out like this. Within the assay, amplification of reference gene primers was used to estimate how many nucleated cells each sample contained. Sequence reads were collapsed and filtered to measure the absolute abundance of every unique TCRbeta CDR3 rearrangement. For each sample, productive Simpson clonality was calculated as the square root of Simpson's diversity index across productive rearrangements. In TCRdb, the immuneACCESS table is reduced to in-frame sequences with V and J assigned. These tables do not hold every clone; where another copy was compared, an unresolved V gene accounts for under half, and the others remain unexplained. D and trimming were read from the DNA, whereas the V and J calls and clone size are those reported in that table. Counted in this sample were about 170,000 clones; 85% of them appeared once. The top ten clonotypes cover approximately 8.1% of the sample.

This sequence was found in a woman older than 75 with COVID-19, enrolled during active disease. This chain is built from TRBV6-5 and TRBJ2-7; 7 matching bases give a weak D call of TRBD2. Sequencing was done on a sample of peripheral blood. In nucleotide form, the sequence is TGTGCCAGCACCCACGGGGGGCATACCTACGAGCAGTACTTC. It specifies CASTHGGHTYEQYF.